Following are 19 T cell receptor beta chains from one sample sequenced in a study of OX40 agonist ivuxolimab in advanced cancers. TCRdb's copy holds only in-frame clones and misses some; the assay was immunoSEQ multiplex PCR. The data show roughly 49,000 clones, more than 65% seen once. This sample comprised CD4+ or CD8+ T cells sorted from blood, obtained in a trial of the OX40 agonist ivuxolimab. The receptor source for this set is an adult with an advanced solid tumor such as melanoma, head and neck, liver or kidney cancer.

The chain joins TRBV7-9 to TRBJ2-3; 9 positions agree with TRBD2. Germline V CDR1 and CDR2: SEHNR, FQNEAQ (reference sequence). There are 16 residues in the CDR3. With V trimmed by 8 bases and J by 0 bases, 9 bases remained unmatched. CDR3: CASAVWRGGSTDTQYF. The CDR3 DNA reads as TGTGCCAGCGCCGTGTGGCGGGGGGGAAGCACAGATACGCAGTATTTT.

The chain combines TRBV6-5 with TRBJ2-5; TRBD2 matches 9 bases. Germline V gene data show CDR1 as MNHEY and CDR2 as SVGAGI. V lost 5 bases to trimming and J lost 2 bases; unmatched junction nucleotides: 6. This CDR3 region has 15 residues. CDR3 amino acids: CASSSGGWSQETQYF. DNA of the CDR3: TGTGCCAGCAGTAGCGGGGGGTGGTCTCAAGAGACCCAGTACTTC.

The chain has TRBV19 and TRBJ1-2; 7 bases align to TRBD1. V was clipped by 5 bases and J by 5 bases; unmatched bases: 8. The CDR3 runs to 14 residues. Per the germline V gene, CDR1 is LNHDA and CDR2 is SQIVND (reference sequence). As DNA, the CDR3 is TGTGCCAGTAGTCGGGACAGCTCCCTTTATGGCTACACCTTC. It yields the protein CASSRDSSLYGYTF.

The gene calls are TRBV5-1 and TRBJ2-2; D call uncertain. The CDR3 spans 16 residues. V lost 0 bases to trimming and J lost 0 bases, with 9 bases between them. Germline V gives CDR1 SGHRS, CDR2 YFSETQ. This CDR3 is CASSLAAGTNTGELFF. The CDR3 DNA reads TGCGCCAGCAGCTTGGCAGCAGGAACGAACACCGGGGAGCTGTTTTTT.

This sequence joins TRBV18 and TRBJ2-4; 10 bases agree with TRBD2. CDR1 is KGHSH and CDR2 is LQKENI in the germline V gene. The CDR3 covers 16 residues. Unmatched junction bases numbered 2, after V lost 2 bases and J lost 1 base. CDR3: CASSPIAGGAKNIQYF. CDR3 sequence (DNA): TGTGCCAGCTCACCAATAGCGGGGGGCGCCAAAAACATTCAGTACTTC.

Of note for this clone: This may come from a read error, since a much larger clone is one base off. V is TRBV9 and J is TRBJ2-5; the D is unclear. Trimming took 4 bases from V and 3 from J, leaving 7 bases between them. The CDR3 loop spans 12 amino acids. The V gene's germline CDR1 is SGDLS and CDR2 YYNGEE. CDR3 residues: CASSPREETQYF. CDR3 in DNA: TGTGCCAGCAGCCCACGGGAAGAGACCCAGTACTTC. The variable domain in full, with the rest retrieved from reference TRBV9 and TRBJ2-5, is DSGVTQTPKHLITATGQRVTLRCSPRSGDLSVYWYQQSLDQGLQFLIQYYNGEERAKGNILERFSAQQFPDLHSELNLSSLELGDSALYFCASSPREETQYFGPGTRLLVL.

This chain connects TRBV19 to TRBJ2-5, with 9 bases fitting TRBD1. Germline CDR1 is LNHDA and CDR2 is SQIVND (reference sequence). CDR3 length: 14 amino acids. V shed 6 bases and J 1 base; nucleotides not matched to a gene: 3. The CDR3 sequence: CASRRQGVQETQYF. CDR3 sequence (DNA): TGTGCCAGTAGACGACAGGGGGTCCAAGAGACCCAGTACTTC.

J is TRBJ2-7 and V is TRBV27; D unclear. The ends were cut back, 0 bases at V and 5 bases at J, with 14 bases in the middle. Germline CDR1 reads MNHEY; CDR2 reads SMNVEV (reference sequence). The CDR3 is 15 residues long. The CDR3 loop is CASSLSPDPDHEQYF. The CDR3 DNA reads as TGTGCCAGCAGTTTATCCCCGGACCCAGACCACGAGCAGTACTTC.

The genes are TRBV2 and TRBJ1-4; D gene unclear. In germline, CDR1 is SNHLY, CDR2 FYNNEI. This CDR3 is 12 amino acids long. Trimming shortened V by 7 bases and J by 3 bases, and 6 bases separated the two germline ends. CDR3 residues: CASIFANEKLFF. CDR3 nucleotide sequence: TGTGCCAGCATTTTTGCTAATGAAAAACTGTTTTTT. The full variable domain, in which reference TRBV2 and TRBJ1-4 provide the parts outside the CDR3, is EPEVTQTPSHQVTQMGQEVILRCVPISNHLYFYWYRQILGQKVEFLVSFYNNEISEKSEIFDDQFSVERPDGSNFTLKIRSTKLEDSAMYFCASIFANEKLFFGSGTQLSVL.

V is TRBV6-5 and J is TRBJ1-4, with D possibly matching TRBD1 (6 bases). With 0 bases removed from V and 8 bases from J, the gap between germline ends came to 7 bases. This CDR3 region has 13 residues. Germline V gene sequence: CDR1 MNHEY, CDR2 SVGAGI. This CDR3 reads CASSYSTGEKLFF. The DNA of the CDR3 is TGTGCCAGCAGTTACTCGACAGGCGAAAAACTGTTTTTT.

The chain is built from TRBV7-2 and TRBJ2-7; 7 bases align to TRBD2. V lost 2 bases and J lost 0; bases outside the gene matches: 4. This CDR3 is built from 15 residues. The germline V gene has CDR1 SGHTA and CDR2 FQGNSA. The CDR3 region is CASSLYGGDSYEQYF. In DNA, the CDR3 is TGTGCCAGCAGCTTATATGGGGGGGACTCCTACGAGCAGTACTTC.

CDR3 in DNA: TGTGCCAGCAGCCAAGTCCGTTGGCGACATGGGGTTCCACACACCATATATTTT. It encodes CASSQVRWRHGVPHTIYF. The J gene is TRBJ1-3, the V gene TRBV4-2; the D is unclear. From germline, CDR1 is LGHNA and CDR2 YNFKEQ. The CDR3 is made up of 18 amino acids. V was cut by 1 base and J by 8 bases, with 24 bases left in between.

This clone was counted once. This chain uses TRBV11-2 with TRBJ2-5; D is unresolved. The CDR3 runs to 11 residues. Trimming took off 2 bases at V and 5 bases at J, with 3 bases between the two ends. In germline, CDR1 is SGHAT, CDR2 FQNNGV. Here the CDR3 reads CASSLYETQYF. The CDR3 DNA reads TGTGCCAGCAGCTTATATGAGACCCAGTACTTC.

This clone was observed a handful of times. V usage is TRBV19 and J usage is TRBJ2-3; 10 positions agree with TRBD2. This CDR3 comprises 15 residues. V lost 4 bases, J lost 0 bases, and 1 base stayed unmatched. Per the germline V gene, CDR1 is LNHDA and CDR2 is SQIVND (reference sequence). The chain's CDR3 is CASSRTSGSTDTQYF. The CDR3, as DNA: TGTGCCAGTAGTAGGACTAGCGGAAGCACAGATACGCAGTATTTT.

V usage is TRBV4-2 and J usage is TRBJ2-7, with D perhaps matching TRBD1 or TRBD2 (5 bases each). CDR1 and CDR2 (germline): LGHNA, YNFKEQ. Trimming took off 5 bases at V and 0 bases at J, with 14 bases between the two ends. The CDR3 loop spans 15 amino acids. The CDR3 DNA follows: TGTGCCAGCAGCGTGACCTGGGACCCCTCCTACGAGCAGTACTTC. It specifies CASSVTWDPSYEQYF.

In DNA, the CDR3 is TGTGCCAGCAGCTCGACGACAGCTAACTATGGCTACACCTTC. Encoded protein: CASSSTTANYGYTF. The chain couples TRBV7-8 to TRBJ1-2; maybe TRBD1 (5 bases). V was clipped by 4 bases and J by 0 bases, with 9 bases between them. The CDR3 consists of 14 residues. Per the germline V gene, CDR1 is SGHVS and CDR2 is FQNEAQ.

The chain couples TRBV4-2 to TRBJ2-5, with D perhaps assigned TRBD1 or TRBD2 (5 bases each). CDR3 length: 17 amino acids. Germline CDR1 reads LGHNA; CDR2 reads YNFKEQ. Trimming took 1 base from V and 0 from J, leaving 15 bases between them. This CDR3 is CASSQGATLGDQETQYF. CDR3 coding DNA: TGTGCCAGCAGCCAAGGTGCGACTCTGGGGGACCAAGAGACCCAGTACTTC.

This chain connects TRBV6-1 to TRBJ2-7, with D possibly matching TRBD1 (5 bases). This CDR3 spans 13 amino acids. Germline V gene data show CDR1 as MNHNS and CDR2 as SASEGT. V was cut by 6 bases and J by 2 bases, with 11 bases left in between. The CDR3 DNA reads TGTGCCAGCAGATTAACAGGTGCCTACGAGCAGTACTTC. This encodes CASRLTGAYEQYF.

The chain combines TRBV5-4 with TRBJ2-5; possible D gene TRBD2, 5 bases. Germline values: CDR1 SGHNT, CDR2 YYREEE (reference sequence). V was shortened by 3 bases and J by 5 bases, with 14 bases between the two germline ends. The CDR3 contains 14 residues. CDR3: CASSYGLERETQYF. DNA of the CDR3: TGTGCCAGCAGCTACGGACTGGAAAGGGAGACCCAGTACTTC.